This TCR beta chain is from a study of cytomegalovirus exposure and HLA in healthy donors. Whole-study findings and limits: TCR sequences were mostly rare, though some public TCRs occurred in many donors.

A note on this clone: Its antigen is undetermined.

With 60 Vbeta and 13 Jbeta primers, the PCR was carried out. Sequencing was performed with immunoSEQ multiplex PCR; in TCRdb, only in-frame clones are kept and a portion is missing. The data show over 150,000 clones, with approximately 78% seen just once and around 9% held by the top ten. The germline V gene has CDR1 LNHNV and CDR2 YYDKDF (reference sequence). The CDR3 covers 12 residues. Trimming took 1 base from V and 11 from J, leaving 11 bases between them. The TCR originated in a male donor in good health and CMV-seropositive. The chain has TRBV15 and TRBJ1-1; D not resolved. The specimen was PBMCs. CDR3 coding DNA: TGTGCCACCAGCAGAGGGGAGGTGGAGGCTTTCTTT. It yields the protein CATSRGEVEAFF.